Listed below are T cell receptor beta chains from one sample, sequenced in a study of blood T cell repertoires in COVID-19. Measured with immunoSEQ multiplex PCR; TCRdb has only the in-frame clones, and not every one. The sample yields roughly 14,000 clones, 70% to 85% seen once. Sequenced: peripheral blood. These receptors were obtained from a woman between 45 and 65 years old with active or convalescent COVID-19. Each CDR3 is given with its conserved first and last residue. D genes are given only for firm matches. Rows give clone size only sometimes, using once, few, many, or a class for an expanded clone.

v_call,d_call,j_call,clone_size,cdr3_nt,cdr3_aa
TRBV10-3,TRBD2,TRBJ2-7,-,TGTGCCATCAGTAGCGGGGGGGTCTACTCCTACGAGCAGTACTTC,CAISSGGVYSYEQYF
TRBV5-8,-,TRBJ1-3,-,TGTGCCAGCAGCTTGGGACAGAGCTCTGGAAACACCATATATTTT,CASSLGQSSGNTIYF
TRBV27,TRBD2,TRBJ2-1,-,TGTGCCAGCAGTTTAGCCGAAAGAAGCGGGAGGGCCTACAATGAGCAGTTCTTC,CASSLAERSGRAYNEQFF
TRBV5-3,TRBD2,TRBJ2-7,-,TGTGCCAGAAGCTTAACTAGCGGGACTCACGAGCAGTACTTC,CARSLTSGTHEQYF
TRBV6-5,TRBD2,TRBJ2-1,-,TGTGCCAGCAGTCCGTGGACTAGACGGAACAATGAGCAGTTCTTC,CASSPWTRRNNEQFF
TRBV4-1,-,TRBJ2-3,-,TGCGCCAGCAGCCCCCGGGGTCAAAGGGGCACAGATACGCAGTATTTT,CASSPRGQRGTDTQYF
TRBV7-9,-,TRBJ1-6,-,TGTGCCAGCAGCTTAACCAAGACGTCGAAGGAGTCACCCCTCCACTTT,CASSLTKTSKESPLHF
TRBV28,-,TRBJ2-7,-,TGTGCCAGCAGTTTCCCCTCCGACAGTTACTACGAGCAGTACTTC,CASSFPSDSYYEQYF
TRBV11-3,-,TRBJ1-1,-,TGTGCCAGCAGCTTGAGCAGGTACACTGAAGCTTTCTTT,CASSLSRYTEAFF
TRBV3-1/TRBV3-2,TRBD1,TRBJ1-1,few,TGTGCCAGCAGCCAAGAGGGGACAGGTACTGAAGCTTTCTTT,CASSQEGTGTEAFF
TRBV29-1,-,TRBJ2-1,-,TGCAGCGTTGAAATGTGGGGCCTGGGAAATGAGCAGTTCTTC,CSVEMWGLGNEQFF
TRBV3-1/TRBV3-2,-,TRBJ1-6,-,TGTGCCAGCAGCCAAGATGGGGGGGTCAACTATAATTCACCCCTCCACTTT,CASSQDGGVNYNSPLHF
TRBV5-1,TRBD1,TRBJ1-6,-,TGCGCCAGCAGACAGGGGGATGATTCACCCCTCCACTTT,CASRQGDDSPLHF
TRBV11-3,TRBD1,TRBJ2-1,-,TGTGCCAGCAGCTTATCTAGGGGACAGGGGGCTGGTGAGCAGTTCTTC,CASSLSRGQGAGEQFF
TRBV14,-,TRBJ1-1,-,TGTGCCAGCAGCCAAGTATTGGGAGGCGGCACTGAAGCTTTCTTT,CASSQVLGGGTEAFF
TRBV7-7,-,TRBJ2-5,-,TGTGCTAGCAGCTTAAGGGGCGGTAACCAAGAGACCCAGTACTTC,CASSLRGGNQETQYF
TRBV6-5,-,TRBJ2-2,-,TGTGCCAGCAGAGGACAGTCTTTCGGGGAGCTGTTTTTT,CASRGQSFGELFF
TRBV28,TRBD1,TRBJ2-2,-,TGTGCCAGCAGTCCCCACAGGGGGCGCACCGGGGAGCTGTTTTTT,CASSPHRGRTGELFF
TRBV15,-,TRBJ1-2,few,TGTGCCACCAGCAGAGATCTGAACTATGGCTACACCTTC,CATSRDLNYGYTF
TRBV4-1,-,TRBJ2-7,few,TGCGCCAGCAGCCCGAAGGGGGATTCACGGATCCACGAGCAGTACTTC,CASSPKGDSRIHEQYF
TRBV5-6,-,TRBJ1-1,-,TGTGCCAGCAGCCCAGGGCGGTGGAACACTGAAGCTTTCTTT,CASSPGRWNTEAFF
TRBV18,-,TRBJ1-1,-,TGTGCCAGCTCACCGCCGACAGTGAACACTGAAGCTTTCTTT,CASSPPTVNTEAFF
TRBV13,TRBD1,TRBJ1-2,-,TGTGCCAGCAGCTCAGGACAGGGGAAGGAAGGCTACACCTTC,CASSSGQGKEGYTF
TRBV10-3,TRBD1,TRBJ1-5,-,TGTGCCACCCGGGACAGGGGATTGAGCAATCAGCCCCAGCATTTT,CATRDRGLSNQPQHF